This TCR beta chain was recorded in a study of OX40 agonist ivuxolimab in advanced cancers. Background for the entire study: Ivuxolimab was a fully human IgG2 agonistic monoclonal antibody targeting the costimulatory receptor OX40 (CD134). Intravenous ivuxolimab was administered to patients every 2 weeks at six dose levels: 0.01, 0.1, 0.3, 1.5, 3 and 10 mg/kg. Among the roughly 50 dose-escalation patients, approximately 20 had hepatocellular carcinoma, some 15 melanoma, 9 renal cell carcinoma and 9 head and neck cancer. In the dose-escalation cohort, 75% to 90% of patients were male, and the mean age was 60 years with a range of roughly 20 to 85. Patients were allowed to have had prior anti-PD-1, anti-PD-L1 or anti-CTLA-4 therapy, and approximately 39% of the dose-escalation patients had been treated with checkpoint inhibitors. Partial responses occurred in three dose-escalation patients, of whom one had hepatocellular carcinoma and two had cutaneous melanoma. Peripheral TCRbeta sequencing was intended to test whether TCR sequence diversity was altered and clonal T-cell expansion was caused by ivuxolimab. The paper describes the monotherapy dose-escalation part (N ≈ 50 patients) of the phase I trial of ivuxolimab.

Patients with autoimmune disease history or receiving systemic immunosuppression were excluded from the trial. In every dose cohort, peripheral blood was drawn for TCR sequencing at baseline, cycle 4 day 1, and cycle 7 day 1. The samples were drawn from a first-in-human, open-label, multicenter phase I dose-escalation trial of ivuxolimab. Adults with locally advanced or metastatic melanoma, renal cell carcinoma, hepatocellular carcinoma or head and neck squamous cell carcinoma were enrolled in the trial. Before TCR sequencing, CD4+ and CD8+ T cells were separately sorted from peripheral blood. In the germline V gene (reference sequence), CDR1 corresponds to LNHDA and CDR2 to SQIVND. The CDR3 numbers 15 residues from cysteine through phenylalanine. CDR3 DNA is the only sequence kept; it has 45 bases, read in frame from the first base. A distance of 12 bases separates the germline ends of V and J, which lose 6 bases and 0 bases respectively.

This clone occurred once. No antigen is known for it. Base qualities are not recorded, but no much larger clone differs from it by a single base. Genomic DNA was extracted from sorted cells for sequencing of the TCRbeta CDR3 region. The immunoSEQ Assay was used for sequencing of TCRbeta CDR3 regions. The source is immuneACCESS, and TCRdb retained only in-frame sequences with V and J called. Part of the clones is not carried over; for the studies checked, unresolved V genes explain less than half of this, and the remainder is unexplained. The sample table lists fewer than 85,000 clones, more than 75% of them with a count of one. In total, the top ten clones hold 6.2% of the sample. The investigation overall reported the following: Antigen specificity was not determined for the clonally expanded peripheral T cells. After ivuxolimab, expanded clones were on average more numerous among CD8+ T cells than among CD4+ T cells. At doses of 0.1 to 3.0 mg/kg, clonal expansion of both CD4+ and CD8+ T cells in blood was seen between baseline and week 6. Partial responders in the 0.1-3.0 mg/kg groups had among the lowest normalized peripheral clonal expansion, especially among CD8+ T cells. Low levels of normalized T-cell clonal expansion were also seen in some patients who did not respond.

The source is an adult with an advanced solid tumor such as melanoma, head and neck, liver or kidney cancer. The input for sequencing was CD4+ or CD8+ T cells sorted from blood, taken in a trial of the OX40 agonist ivuxolimab. Recombination connected TRBV19 to TRBJ1-5, and the D gene may be TRBD1, 5 bases matching. CDR3 loop: CASRGPGNSNQPQHF. The DNA sequence is given as TGTGCCAGTAGAGGCCCAGGGAATAGCAATCAGCCCCAGCATTTT.